The 24 T cell receptor beta chains reported below all come from one sample, sequenced in a study of beta chain features in type 1 diabetes. The whole isolated RNA underwent reverse transcription, so sequencing captured expressed TCRB transcripts. Sequenced by immunoSEQ multiplex PCR; TCRdb stores in-frame clones only, minus some. The sample has about 350,000 clones; roughly a fifth are singletons. The sample consisted of naive CD4+ T cells from blood. These receptors all come from a woman aged 18-35 years in good health.

This chain connects TRBV6-5 to TRBJ2-7; TRBD2 matches at 13 bases. V dropped 4 bases and J dropped 6; count of bases not matched to a gene: 9. Germline loops: CDR1 MNHEY, CDR2 SVGAGI. This CDR3 has 16 amino acids. The CDR3 region is CASSFRTSGRVGEQYF. The DNA for the CDR3 is TGTGCCAGCAGTTTTCGGACTAGCGGGAGAGTGGGCGAGCAGTACTTC.

This clone has only a few counts. The CDR3 loop reads CASTYGGWYHSPLHF. In nucleotides, the CDR3 is TGTGCCAGCACCTACGGCGGGTGGTATCATTCACCCCTCCACTTT. This sequence joins TRBV7-8 and TRBJ1-6; D ambiguous. CDR3 length equals 15 residues. In germline, CDR1 is SGHVS, CDR2 FQNEAQ. V was clipped by 7 bases and J by 8 bases, with 18 bases between them.

This sequence joins TRBV7-9 and TRBJ2-6; 9 bases fit TRBD1. This CDR3 contains 19 residues. Per the germline V gene, CDR1 is SEHNR and CDR2 is FQNEAQ (reference sequence). The V gene end was trimmed by 0 bases and the J gene end by 0 bases; junction bases not matched to a gene: 6. CDR3 loop: CASSLAWDREISGANVLTF. The CDR3 DNA reads TGTGCCAGCAGCTTAGCCTGGGACAGGGAAATCTCTGGGGCCAACGTCCTGACTTTC. The variable domain in full, completed from reference TRBV7-9 and TRBJ2-6, reads DTGVSQNPRHKITKRGQNVTFRCDPISEHNRLYWYRQTLGQGPEFLTYFQNEAQLEKSRLLSDRFSAERPKGSFSTLEIQRTEQGDSAMYLCASSLAWDREISGANVLTFGAGSRLTVL.

The chain joins TRBV5-4 to TRBJ1-1; TRBD1 is a possible D gene (5 bases). The germline V gene has CDR1 SGHNT and CDR2 YYREEE (reference sequence). This CDR3 has 13 amino acids. Trimming took 3 bases from V and 6 from J, leaving 12 bases between them. The CDR3 reads CASSWTGTPEAFF. The CDR3 bases are TGTGCCAGCAGCTGGACGGGGACTCCTGAAGCTTTCTTT.

This chain joins TRBV15 and TRBJ2-5, with 7 bases that match TRBD2. V shed 1 base, J shed 10 bases, and the junction held 9 bases outside the gene matches. CDR1 and CDR2 (germline): LNHNV, YYDKDF (reference sequence). This CDR3 has 14 amino acids. The CDR3 DNA reads as TGTGCCACCAGCAGAGCTCGGGGGGAATTGGACCAGTACTTC. It is translated as CATSRARGELDQYF.

J is TRBJ2-1 and V is TRBV5-4; 12 bases line up with TRBD2. Losses at the gene ends were 1 base for V and 9 bases for J; bases not matched to a gene: 8. The CDR3 has 16 amino acids. The germline V gene has CDR1 SGHNT and CDR2 YYREEE (reference sequence). CDR3 nucleotide sequence: TGTGCCAGCAGCTTGAACAGACTAGCGGGAGTCGGTGAGCAGTTCTTC. Its protein product is CASSLNRLAGVGEQFF. Full variable domain (rest looked up from reference TRBV5-4 and TRBJ2-1): ETGVTQSPTHLIKTRGQQVTLRCSSQSGHNTVSWYQQALGQGPQFIFQYYREEENGRGNFPPRFSGLQFPNYSSELNVNALELDDSALYLCASSLNRLAGVGEQFFGPGTRLTVL.

The chain employs TRBV7-9 and TRBJ2-7, with 8 positions matching TRBD1. CDR1 is SEHNR, CDR2 FQNEAQ, per germline (reference sequence). The V and J ends lost 4 bases and 2 bases, in that order; junction bases with no gene match: 7. This CDR3 comprises 15 residues. The DNA of the CDR3 is TGTGCCAGCAGCTCAACAGGGGGTAGGGCCTACGAGCAGTACTTC. This gives the protein CASSSTGGRAYEQYF.

The genes are TRBV9 and TRBJ2-1; weak D call: TRBD2 (5 bases). This CDR3 contains 13 residues. V lost 2 bases and J 4 bases, leaving 7 bases between the germline ends. CDR1 and CDR2 from the germline V gene are SGDLS and YYNGEE. The CDR3 DNA reads as TGTGCCAGCAGCGTGGGAGAATACAATGAGCAGTTCTTC. This encodes CASSVGEYNEQFF.

The chain recombines TRBV5-1 with TRBJ2-3; the D is unclear. The CDR3 is 16 residues long. Germline values: CDR1 SGHRS, CDR2 YFSETQ. V lost 0 bases and J 0 bases, leaving 11 bases between the germline ends. CDR3 nucleotide sequence: TGCGCCAGCAGCTTGGGGGCAAGAGCTAGCACAGATACGCAGTATTTT. This translates into CASSLGARASTDTQYF.

The gene calls are TRBV4-2 and TRBJ2-1; maybe TRBD2 (5 bases). V lost 4 bases, J lost 7 bases, and 17 bases lay in between. Germline V lookup: CDR1 LGHNA, CDR2 YNFKEQ. The CDR3 runs to 15 residues. CDR3: CASSPIRGMENEQFF. The CDR3 region has the DNA TGTGCCAGCAGCCCTATCCGAGGGATGGAAAATGAGCAGTTCTTC.

This sequence joins TRBV2 and TRBJ2-7; D might be TRBD2 (5 bases). CDR1 is SNHLY, CDR2 FYNNEI, per germline. The ends were cut back, 6 bases at V and 4 bases at J, with 13 bases in the middle. The CDR3 runs 13 residues. The CDR3 sequence is CASSPGMDYEQYF. In nucleotides, the CDR3 is TGTGCCAGCAGCCCCGGGATGGATTACGAGCAGTACTTC.

The sample holds one count of this clone. The chain's CDR3 is CASSLGGASTDTQYF. The CDR3 nucleotides are TGTGCCAGCAGCTTAGGGGGAGCTAGCACAGATACGCAGTATTTT. V usage is TRBV7-2 and J usage is TRBJ2-3; D may be TRBD2 (5 bases). Deletions cut 1 base from V and 0 bases from J, with 8 bases between. This CDR3 spans 15 amino acids. Germline V gene data show CDR1 as SGHTA and CDR2 as FQGNSA.

The chain uses TRBV5-1 and TRBJ2-5, with D tentatively TRBD1 (6 bases). The CDR3 has 15 amino acids. Germline loops: CDR1 SGHRS, CDR2 YFSETQ. V was trimmed by 0 bases and J by 5 bases, leaving 14 bases between them. Here the CDR3 DNA reads TGCGCCAGCAGCTTGGCTACAGGGAATGCGGAGACCCAGTACTTC. Residues: CASSLATGNAETQYF.

J is TRBJ2-1 and V is TRBV14, with TRBD1 matching 9 bases. The V and J ends lost 4 bases and 4 bases, in that order; junction bases with no gene match: 11. CDR3 length: 17 residues. Germline assignment: CDR1 SGHDN and CDR2 FVKESK. CDR3: CASSRVPGQGFYNEQFF. CDR3 nucleotides: TGTGCCAGCAGCCGAGTACCGGGACAGGGCTTTTACAATGAGCAGTTCTTC.

This clone was counted between two and nine times. The chain uses TRBV5-4 and TRBJ2-5; 13 bases align to TRBD2. Losses at the gene ends were 5 bases for V and 1 base for J; bases not matched to a gene: 5. The CDR3 sequence is 16 residues long. Per germline, CDR1 SGHNT and CDR2 YYREEE (reference sequence). CDR3 in amino acids: CASSRGLAGVQETQYF. The CDR3 region has the DNA TGTGCCAGCAGTCGCGGACTAGCGGGAGTCCAAGAGACCCAGTACTTC.

CDR3 protein: CASSLTSGLTDTQYF. The CDR3 region has the DNA TGCGCCAGCAGCTTGACTAGCGGACTCACAGATACGCAGTATTTT. This chain links TRBV5-1 with TRBJ2-3, with TRBD2 matching 8 bases. Germline trimming cut 1 base from V and 2 bases from J; bases unmatched to any gene: 3. This CDR3 spans 15 amino acids. Germline V lookup: CDR1 SGHRS, CDR2 YFSETQ.

CDR3 coding DNA: TGTGCCAGCAGCCCGGTACAGGCTAACACCGGGGAGCTGTTTTTT. This encodes CASSPVQANTGELFF. The genes are TRBV5-4 and TRBJ2-2; possible D gene TRBD1, 5 bases. The CDR3 contains 15 residues. The germline CDR1 and CDR2 sequences are SGHNT and YYREEE (reference sequence). Deletions cut 4 bases from V and 2 bases from J, with 12 bases between.

A few counts support this clone. The rearrangement joins TRBV5-1 to TRBJ2-3, with D possibly matching TRBD1 (5 bases). The CDR3 spans 12 residues. The germline V and J ends were trimmed by 4 bases and 4 bases, with 7 bases remaining between them. Germline CDR1 and CDR2: SGHRS and YFSETQ. The CDR3 DNA follows: TGCGCCAGCAGCACAGGAGCAGATACGCAGTATTTT. Encoded protein: CASSTGADTQYF.

There are a few counts of this clone. CDR3 sequence (DNA): TGTGCCAGCAGCCCGGACTATTCGAGCTCCTACGAGCAGTACTTC. Its protein is CASSPDYSSSYEQYF. This chain connects TRBV7-2 to TRBJ2-7; tentatively, D is TRBD2 (6 bases). Trimming cost V 5 bases and J 0 bases, with 14 bases left between them. The germline CDR1 and CDR2 sequences are SGHTA and FQGNSA. The CDR3 is 15 residues long.

This clone was observed a few times. The chain links TRBV19 to TRBJ2-1, with 14 bases identical to TRBD2. This CDR3 region has 18 residues. The junction had 13 bases not matched to a gene; V was cut back by 5 bases and J by 7 bases. Germline V gene sequence: CDR1 LNHDA, CDR2 SQIVND (reference sequence). The CDR3 reads CASSPSGTSGSLGNEQFF. In DNA, the CDR3 is TGTGCCAGTAGTCCTTCCGGGACTAGCGGGAGTTTGGGTAATGAGCAGTTCTTC.

The table lists this clone with a few counts. The V and J genes are TRBV19 and TRBJ1-5; D gene uncertain. Germline CDR1 is LNHDA and CDR2 is SQIVND (reference sequence). The CDR3 is 12 amino acids. V gave up 6 bases and J gave up 6 bases, with 9 bases separating them. Here the CDR3 reads CASSEAAQPQHF. The CDR3 coding sequence is TGTGCCAGTAGCGAAGCCGCTCAGCCCCAGCATTTT. Variable domain in full (rest from reference TRBV19 and TRBJ1-5): DGGITQSPKYLFRKEGQNVTLSCEQNLNHDAMYWYRQDPGQGLRLIYYSQIVNDFQKGDIAEGYSVSREKKESFPLTVTSAQKNPTAFYLCASSEAAQPQHFGDGTRLSIL.

In this sample, this clone turned up a few times. As DNA, the CDR3 is TGTGCCAGCAGCGTTATCGGACAGGGTGGTAATCAGCCCCAGCATTTT. It yields the protein CASSVIGQGGNQPQHF. The chain combines TRBV9 with TRBJ1-5; the match to TRBD1 covers 8 bases. CDR3 length: 16 residues. Germline assignment: CDR1 SGDLS and CDR2 YYNGEE. The junction had 8 bases not matched to a gene; V was cut back by 2 bases and J by 4 bases.

The chain employs TRBV7-9 and TRBJ2-1, with 7 bases identical to TRBD2. The J segment lost 1 base and the V segment lost 2 bases, leaving 5 bases of the junction unmatched. From germline, CDR1 is SEHNR and CDR2 FQNEAQ (reference sequence). The CDR3 has 16 amino acids. This CDR3 is CASSLWGGSSYNEQFF. In DNA form, the CDR3 reads TGTGCCAGCAGCTTATGGGGCGGGAGTTCCTACAATGAGCAGTTCTTC.

This clone was seen a few times. The chain recombines TRBV30 with TRBJ1-1; 7 bases are shared with TRBD1. Germline assignment: CDR1 GTSNPN and CDR2 SVGIG (reference sequence). The trim removed 6 bases at V and 2 bases at J, leaving 6 bases unmatched. The CDR3 is 13 amino acids. Here the CDR3 reads CACFRDSNTEAFF. The CDR3, as DNA: TGTGCCTGCTTCCGGGACAGTAACACTGAAGCTTTCTTT.